The 2 T cell receptor beta chains given below trace back to one sample, sequenced in a study of control samples from healthy donors and cancer patients. Produced via immunoSEQ multiplex PCR; TCRdb's table is partial and in-frame only. The data show over 150,000 clones, 95% to 96% seen once. The sample comprised blood. The receptors come from a woman in her 30s in good health.

The gene calls are TRBV19 and TRBJ1-1, with D possibly TRBD1 on 6 matching bases. The CDR3 loop spans 17 amino acids. V lost 3 bases to trimming and J lost 1 base, with 18 bases between them. Per germline, CDR1 LNHDA and CDR2 SQIVND (reference sequence). The CDR3 sequence: CASSIPLGGSSNTEAFF. The CDR3 DNA is TGTGCCAGTAGTATCCCCCTAGGGGGATCCTCGAACACTGAAGCTTTCTTT.

This clone was found once. The chain combines TRBV11-2 with TRBJ2-1; D is uncertain. Germline CDR1 SGHAT, CDR2 FQNNGV. Trimming took 1 base from V and 9 from J, leaving 25 bases between them. The CDR3 has 18 amino acids. The CDR3 region is CASSLGGWTESWVSEQFF. The CDR3 DNA follows: TGTGCCAGCAGCTTAGGAGGCTGGACCGAGAGCTGGGTATCTGAGCAGTTCTTC.